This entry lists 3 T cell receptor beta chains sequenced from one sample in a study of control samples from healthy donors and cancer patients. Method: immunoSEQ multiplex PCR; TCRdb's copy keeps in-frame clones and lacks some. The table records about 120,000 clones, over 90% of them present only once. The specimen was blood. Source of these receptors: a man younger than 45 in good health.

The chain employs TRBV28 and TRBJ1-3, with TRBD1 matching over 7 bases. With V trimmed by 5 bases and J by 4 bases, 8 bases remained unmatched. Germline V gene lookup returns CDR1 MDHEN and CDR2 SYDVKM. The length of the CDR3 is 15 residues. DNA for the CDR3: TGTGCCAGCAGTCCTCCGACAGGGCTGGGAAACACCATATATTTT. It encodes CASSPPTGLGNTIYF.

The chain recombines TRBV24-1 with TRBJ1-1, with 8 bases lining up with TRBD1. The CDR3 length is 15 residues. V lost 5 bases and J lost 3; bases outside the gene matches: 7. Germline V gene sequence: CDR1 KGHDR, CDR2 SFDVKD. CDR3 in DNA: TGTGCCACCAGTGGGACCCAGGGGGCCGACACTGAAGCTTTCTTT. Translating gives CATSGTQGADTEAFF.

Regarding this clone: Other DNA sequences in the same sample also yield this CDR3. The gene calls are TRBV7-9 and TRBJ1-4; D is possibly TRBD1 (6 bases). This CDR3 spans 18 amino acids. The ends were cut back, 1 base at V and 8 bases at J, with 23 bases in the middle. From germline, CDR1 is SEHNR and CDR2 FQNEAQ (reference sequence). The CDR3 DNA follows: TGTGCCAGCAGCTTAGATTTGGACAGAGGGGCTGTGCGGGAAAAACTGTTTTTT. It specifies CASSLDLDRGAVREKLFF.